The 20 T cell receptor beta chains given below trace back to one sample, sequenced in a study of blood T cell repertoires in COVID-19. The protocol was immunoSEQ multiplex PCR, while the TCRdb copy is restricted to in-frame clones and leaves out a portion. The table shows some 200,000 clones, with less than 90% occurring only once. The sequencing input was peripheral blood. The receptors were gathered from a woman aged 35 to 49 with acute or convalescent COVID-19.

This chain joins TRBV7-2 and TRBJ2-4; D may be TRBD2 (6 bases). The V end lost 0 bases, the J end lost 0 bases, and 12 bases lay between the germline ends. Germline V lookup: CDR1 SGHTA, CDR2 FQGNSA. This CDR3 region has 17 residues. The chain's CDR3 is CASSLAVGRLAKNIQYF. The CDR3 nucleotides read TGTGCCAGCAGCTTAGCAGTTGGGAGGTTAGCCAAAAACATTCAGTACTTC.

The CDR3 sequence is CASRPGHADTEQYF. The CDR3 DNA is TGTGCCAGCAGGCCGGGACACGCTGATACGGAGCAGTACTTC. The chain recombines TRBV6-4 with TRBJ2-7, with D perhaps matching TRBD1 (6 bases). The CDR3 is 14 amino acids. The germline V gene encodes CDR1 MRHNA and CDR2 SNTAGT. V lost 6 bases, J lost 7 bases, and 19 bases lay in between.

About this clone: At one end the junction does not follow the germline gene, possibly because of a read error. The gene calls are TRBV28 and TRBJ1-2, with 7 bases lining up with TRBD1. Germline values: CDR1 MDHEN, CDR2 SYDVKM. CDR3 length: 15 amino acids. CDR3 bases: TGTGTCAGCAGTTTGCTGGACAGGCTCCTCTATGGCTACACCTTC. It is translated as CVSSLLDRLLYGYTF.

The V gene is TRBV5-5, the J gene TRBJ1-1, with D uncertain. CDR1 and CDR2 (germline): SGHKS, YYEKEE (reference sequence). V lost 4 bases and J lost 0, with 13 bases in between. The CDR3 totals 15 residues. CDR3 sequence (DNA): TGTGCCAGCAGCCTCGCTGCGAGAATGAACACTGAAGCTTTCTTT. Its protein is CASSLAARMNTEAFF.

This chain connects TRBV7-2 to TRBJ2-1; 11 bases map to TRBD2. The junction had 10 bases not matched to a gene; V was cut back by 2 bases and J by 10 bases. The length of the CDR3 is 16 residues. Germline CDR1 and CDR2: SGHTA and FQGNSA. CDR3 residues: CASSLFSGGAIGEQFF. CDR3 nucleotides: TGTGCCAGCAGCTTATTTAGCGGGGGGGCAATAGGGGAGCAGTTCTTC.

The chain combines TRBV9 with TRBJ1-2; TRBD1 might be the D (5 bases). This CDR3 contains 15 residues. V was trimmed by 0 bases and J by 7 bases, leaving 16 bases between them. Germline V gene lookup returns CDR1 SGDLS and CDR2 YYNGEE. CDR3 DNA: TGTGCCAGCAGCGTAGACAGAGCAGGGCTTAGTGGCTACACCTTC. This encodes CASSVDRAGLSGYTF.

The V and J genes are TRBV27 and TRBJ2-7, with 9 bases aligning to TRBD1. Germline CDR1 reads MNHEY; CDR2 reads SMNVEV (reference sequence). The CDR3 contains 20 residues. Trimming cost V 6 bases and J 8 bases; bases outside gene matches: 29. The CDR3 sequence: CASRPIITSFTGGAWGKQYF. The CDR3 nucleotides are TGTGCCAGCAGACCCATCATCACGTCCTTCACAGGGGGCGCTTGGGGGAAGCAGTACTTC.

For the CDR3, the DNA is TGTGCCAGCAGTCTCTTCGGACAGGGGCGGGTGCAAGAGACCCAGTACTTC. Amino acid sequence: CASSLFGQGRVQETQYF. The chain uses TRBV28 and TRBJ2-5; the match to TRBD1 covers 9 bases. With 5 bases clipped from V and 2 bases from J, the junction kept 12 bases outside the gene matches. CDR3 length equals 17 residues. Germline lookup yields CDR1 MDHEN and CDR2 SYDVKM. The full variable domain, completed using reference TRBV28 and TRBJ2-5, is DVKVTQSSRYLVKRTGEKVFLECVQDMDHENMFWYRQDPGLGLRLIYFSYDVKMKEKGDIPEGYSVSREKKERFSLILESASTNQTSMYLCASSLFGQGRVQETQYFGPGTRLLVL.

The chain couples TRBV6-1 to TRBJ1-1, with a weak D call TRBD1 (5 bases). The CDR3 covers 15 residues. V was trimmed by 1 base and J by 4 bases, leaving 13 bases between them. Looked up from germline, CDR1 is MNHNS and CDR2 is SASEGT. The CDR3 DNA sequence: TGTGCCAGCAGTGAAGTTCAGGGTTATATCACTGAAGCTTTCTTT. Its translation is CASSEVQGYITEAFF.

The J gene is TRBJ2-7, the V gene TRBV27, with D unresolved. The CDR3 is 12 residues long. V was pared by 8 bases and J by 7 bases, with 15 bases between. Per germline, CDR1 MNHEY and CDR2 SMNVEV (reference sequence). The CDR3 nucleotides read TGTGCCAGCGGGCAAACCCAAGGTGAGCAGTACTTC. This codes for CASGQTQGEQYF.

The CDR3 here is CASNRASLMNEKLFF. CDR3 nucleotide sequence: TGTGCCAGCAACAGGGCGAGTCTGATGAATGAAAAACTGTTTTTT. V gene TRBV5-5 combines with J gene TRBJ1-4; D is perhaps TRBD1 (6 bases). Trimming shortened V by 6 bases and J by 5 bases, and 17 bases separated the two germline ends. Germline values: CDR1 SGHKS, CDR2 YYEKEE (reference sequence). This CDR3 has 15 residues. The full variable domain, in which reference TRBV5-5 and TRBJ1-4 provide the parts outside the CDR3, is DAGVTQSPTHLIKTRGQQVTLRCSPISGHKSVSWYQQVLGQGPQFIFQYYEKEERGRGNFPDRFSARQFPNYSSELNVNALLLGDSALYLCASNRASLMNEKLFFGSGTQLSVL.

V usage is TRBV4-1 and J usage is TRBJ1-4, with D unclear. With 3 bases removed from V and 0 bases from J, the gap between germline ends came to 8 bases. The CDR3 length is 15 residues. CDR1 MGHRA and CDR2 YSYEKL come from the germline V gene. Written as DNA, the CDR3 is TGCGCCAGCAGCCATAACAGAGCAACTAATGAAAAACTGTTTTTT. Encoded protein: CASSHNRATNEKLFF.

The V and J genes are TRBV11-3 and TRBJ2-1, with D uncertain. V was clipped by 4 bases and J by 5 bases, with 9 bases between them. Germline CDR1 SGHNT, CDR2 YENEEA. CDR3 size: 13 residues. Here the CDR3 reads CASSSTIDNEQFF. The CDR3 DNA follows: TGTGCCAGCAGCTCAACTATCGACAATGAGCAGTTCTTC.

The chain combines TRBV27 with TRBJ1-1, with D perhaps TRBD1 (5 bases). V lost 2 bases and J lost 5, with 12 bases in between. Germline V gene sequence: CDR1 MNHEY, CDR2 SMNVEV (reference sequence). This CDR3 is 14 amino acids long. The CDR3 bases are TGTGCCAGCAGTTTAGGACTTCGGGGGACTGAAGCTTTCTTT. Protein sequence: CASSLGLRGTEAFF.

The V call is TRBV6-5, the J call TRBJ1-2; 9 bases fit TRBD1. Per germline, CDR1 MNHEY and CDR2 SVGAGI. This CDR3 is built from 15 residues. J lost 4 bases, V lost 0 bases, and 3 bases had no gene match. CDR3 nucleotide sequence: TGTGCCAGCAGTTACTCCGGGACAGGGTCCTATGGCTACACCTTC. This gives the protein CASSYSGTGSYGYTF.

The table lists this clone with a count of one. The DNA for the CDR3 is TGTGCCAGCAGCTTAAATCGGCCTAGCGGGAGGAGCACAGATACGCAGTATTTT. Protein product: CASSLNRPSGRSTDTQYF. This rearrangement joins TRBV7-2 to TRBJ2-3; 11 positions match TRBD2. With 2 bases clipped from V and 0 bases from J, the junction kept 7 bases outside the gene matches. CDR3 size: 18 residues. The germline CDR1 and CDR2 sequences are SGHTA and FQGNSA.

This clone was observed a handful of times. The CDR3 loop reads CASGLGEGNTEAFF. The CDR3, as DNA: TGCGCCAGCGGTCTCGGAGAGGGGAACACTGAAGCTTTCTTT. V gene TRBV10-2 combines with J gene TRBJ1-1, with no clear D. The CDR3 consists of 14 residues. V was shortened by 8 bases and J by 1 base, with 14 bases between the two germline ends. Germline V gene sequence: CDR1 WSHSY, CDR2 SAAADI.

This clone was seen only once. This chain uses TRBV5-3 with TRBJ1-1, with TRBD1 identical over 8 bases. TRBV5-3 is identified as an open reading frame with a role that is uncertain. V lost 4 bases to trimming and J lost 3 bases; unmatched junction nucleotides: 5. The CDR3 has 14 residues. CDR3 sequence reads: CARSLKQGDTEAFF. CDR3 nucleotides: TGTGCCAGAAGCCTAAAACAGGGGGACACTGAAGCTTTCTTT.

CDR3 sequence: CASSLSPRLNQETQYF. In nucleotides, the CDR3 is TGTGCCAGCAGTTTATCCCCGCGGCTAAATCAAGAGACCCAGTACTTC. The V gene is TRBV27, the J gene TRBJ2-5; no clear D gene. The CDR3 consists of 16 residues. Trimming left V 0 bases short and J 2 bases short, with 13 bases between. Germline assignment: CDR1 MNHEY and CDR2 SMNVEV (reference sequence).

The chain links TRBV19 to TRBJ2-5; possible D gene TRBD2, 5 bases. Germline values: CDR1 LNHDA, CDR2 SQIVND (reference sequence). Deletions cut 3 bases from V and 4 bases from J, with 12 bases between. The CDR3 consists of 14 residues. The CDR3 spells CASSMRAGRETQYF. The CDR3 coding sequence is TGTGCCAGTAGTATGCGGGCAGGACGAGAGACCCAGTACTTC. Supplemented by reference TRBV19 and TRBJ2-5, the full variable domain reads DGGITQSPKYLFRKEGQNVTLSCEQNLNHDAMYWYRQDPGQGLRLIYYSQIVNDFQKGDIAEGYSVSREKKESFPLTVTSAQKNPTAFYLCASSMRAGRETQYFGPGTRLLVL.